These 18 T cell receptor beta chains were all obtained from the same sample, sequenced in a study of blood T cell repertoires in COVID-19. Sequenced by immunoSEQ multiplex PCR; TCRdb stores in-frame clones only, minus some. The data contain around 35,000 clones, 89% of them singletons. The sequenced material came from peripheral blood. Receptors originate from a human donor in a cohort sampled during active COVID-19.

This clone was detected a few times. The chain uses TRBV19 and TRBJ2-7; D possibly corresponds to TRBD1 (5 bases). Germline assignment: CDR1 LNHDA and CDR2 SQIVND (reference sequence). This CDR3 spans 13 amino acids. The germline V and J ends were trimmed by 2 bases and 4 bases, with 9 bases remaining between them. The CDR3 region has the DNA TGTGCCAGTAGTATAAGCAGGGTTTACGAGCAGTACTTC. This encodes CASSISRVYEQYF.

This chain joins TRBV19 and TRBJ1-1, with D possibly being TRBD1 (6 bases). The germline gives CDR1 LNHDA, CDR2 SQIVND (reference sequence). The CDR3 is 13 amino acids. V lost 7 bases and J 5 bases, leaving 14 bases between the germline ends. CDR3 amino acids: CASNRGGRTEAFF. CDR3 in DNA: TGTGCCAGTAACCGAGGGGGACGAACTGAAGCTTTCTTT.

In this sample, this clone turned up a few times. The V call is TRBV28, the J call TRBJ2-7; possible D gene TRBD1, 6 bases. Germline assignment: CDR1 MDHEN and CDR2 SYDVKM. Trimming took 5 bases from V and 4 from J, leaving 9 bases between them. The CDR3 totals 12 residues. The CDR3 reads CASSRGQYEQYF. Here the CDR3 DNA reads TGTGCCAGCAGTCGTGGACAGTACGAGCAGTACTTC. Full variable domain (remainder filled in from reference TRBV28 and TRBJ2-7): DVKVTQSSRYLVKRTGEKVFLECVQDMDHENMFWYRQDPGLGLRLIYFSYDVKMKEKGDIPEGYSVSREKKERFSLILESASTNQTSMYLCASSRGQYEQYFGPGTRLTVT.

This clone was observed a handful of times. The chain combines TRBV2 with TRBJ1-5, with 9 bases fitting TRBD1. With V trimmed by 8 bases and J by 2 bases, 4 bases remained unmatched. The CDR3 is made up of 14 amino acids. CDR1 is SNHLY, CDR2 FYNNEI, per germline. CDR3 sequence (DNA): TGTGCCAGCTTGGGGGACAGGGGCAATCAGCCCCAGCATTTT. This encodes CASLGDRGNQPQHF.

The chain is built from TRBV5-4 and TRBJ1-1; TRBD1 matches at 9 bases. This CDR3 is built from 13 residues. Germline CDR1 reads SGHNT; CDR2 reads YYREEE (reference sequence). J was trimmed by 10 bases and V by 2 bases; bases with no gene match: 6. CDR3: CASSLFGTGTAFF. CDR3 in DNA: TGTGCCAGCAGCTTATTTGGGACAGGGACAGCTTTCTTT.

The rearrangement links TRBV5-1 to TRBJ2-1, with 10 bases lining up with TRBD2. CDR3 length equals 17 residues. V was pared by 0 bases and J by 7 bases, with 10 bases of the junction left unmatched. Germline CDR1 is SGHRS and CDR2 is YFSETQ. The CDR3 loop reads CASSLAVAGGGFNEQFF. In DNA, the CDR3 is TGCGCCAGCAGCTTGGCCGTAGCGGGGGGAGGCTTTAATGAGCAGTTCTTC.

V gene TRBV5-1 combines with J gene TRBJ2-7; 9 bases are a match to TRBD1. CDR3 length: 14 amino acids. CDR1 and CDR2 (germline): SGHRS, YFSETQ. V dropped 0 bases and J dropped 6; count of bases not matched to a gene: 4. The CDR3 region has the DNA TGCGCCAGCAGCTTGGCGGGGGACAGGGCCGAGCAGTACTTC. It is translated as CASSLAGDRAEQYF.

V and J are TRBV12-3 or TRBV12-4 and TRBJ2-1; no clear D. The CDR3 is 13 amino acids. V lost 6 bases and J lost 0, with 6 bases in between. CDR3 protein: CASRVSSYNEQFF. As DNA, the CDR3 is TGTGCCAGCAGGGTCAGCTCCTACAATGAGCAGTTCTTC.

The chain uses TRBV5-1 and TRBJ1-4, with D possibly matching TRBD1 (6 bases). The ends were cut back, 0 bases at V and 4 bases at J, with 10 bases in the middle. Germline V gives CDR1 SGHRS, CDR2 YFSETQ. This CDR3 is 15 amino acids long. CDR3: CASSLAQGRNEKLFF. DNA for the CDR3: TGCGCCAGCAGCTTGGCCCAGGGGCGTAATGAAAAACTGTTTTTT.

The V call is TRBV10-1, the J call TRBJ1-1; 9 bases fit TRBD1. The V gene's germline CDR1 is WNHNN and CDR2 SYGVQD (reference sequence). The CDR3 spans 14 residues. V was clipped by 6 bases and J by 1 base; unmatched bases: 3. This CDR3 is CASRDRGANTEAFF. The CDR3 DNA reads as TGCGCCAGCAGGGACAGGGGAGCGAACACTGAAGCTTTCTTT.

The chain has TRBV2 and TRBJ1-1, with D uncertain. CDR1 is SNHLY, CDR2 FYNNEI, per germline. The CDR3 runs to 13 residues. Trimming took 11 bases from V and 4 from J, leaving 17 bases between them. The CDR3 protein is CASSGDAGTEAFF. The CDR3 DNA reads TGTGCCTCTTCCGGGGATGCGGGCACTGAAGCTTTCTTT.

The CDR3 DNA is TGTGCCAGCAGTTTCAGGACAGGGACCTCTAATTCACCCCTCCACTTT. Translated, it gives CASSFRTGTSNSPLHF. This chain connects TRBV28 to TRBJ1-6, with TRBD1 identical over 8 bases. The J segment lost 6 bases and the V segment lost 3 bases, leaving 7 bases of the junction unmatched. This CDR3 contains 16 residues. Germline V gene data show CDR1 as MDHEN and CDR2 as SYDVKM.

The chain carries TRBV12-3 or TRBV12-4 and TRBJ1-1; D is undetermined. The CDR3 has 13 amino acids. Trimming left V 6 bases short and J 0 bases short, with 8 bases between. In DNA form, the CDR3 reads TGTGCCAGCAGGCGCGAGATGAACACTGAAGCTTTCTTT. Translating gives CASRREMNTEAFF.

This chain connects TRBV10-1 to TRBJ2-3, with D perhaps matching TRBD2 (7 bases). The V gene lost 5 bases and the J gene lost 2 bases, with 11 bases spanning the gap. The CDR3 loop spans 14 amino acids. In germline, CDR1 is WNHNN, CDR2 SYGVQD (reference sequence). The CDR3 loop is CASSRGGNTDTQYF. CDR3 DNA: TGCGCCAGCAGTAGGGGGGGGAACACAGATACGCAGTATTTT.

The V gene is TRBV28, the J gene TRBJ2-7; the match to TRBD1 covers 9 bases. Losses at the gene ends were 4 bases for V and 2 bases for J; bases not matched to a gene: 12. CDR3 length equals 17 residues. CDR1 is MDHEN, CDR2 SYDVKM, per germline. As DNA, the CDR3 is TGTGCCAGCAGTTCAACACATGGACAGGGGAAAACCTACGAGCAGTACTTC. As protein: CASSSTHGQGKTYEQYF.

V is TRBV9 and J is TRBJ2-1; 9 nucleotides line up with TRBD2. CDR3 length: 17 amino acids. The junction had 11 bases not matched to a gene; V was cut back by 3 bases and J by 4 bases. The V gene's germline CDR1 is SGDLS and CDR2 YYNGEE. In nucleotides, the CDR3 is TGTGCCAGCAGCGCCAGCAGGGGCGGGGGGGTTTACAATGAGCAGTTCTTC. This encodes CASSASRGGGVYNEQFF.

This clone was seen once. The gene calls are TRBV20-1 and TRBJ2-1, with 12 bases matching TRBD2. Losses at the gene ends were 3 bases for V and 7 bases for J; bases not matched to a gene: 10. CDR3 size: 16 residues. The germline V gene encodes CDR1 DFQATT and CDR2 SNEGSKA (reference sequence). CDR3 loop: CSASQPSGRGGNEQFF. The CDR3, as DNA: TGCAGTGCTAGTCAGCCTAGCGGGAGGGGAGGAAATGAGCAGTTCTTC.

This chain links TRBV3-1 (or the pseudogene TRBV3-2) with TRBJ1-2, with D maybe TRBD1 (6 bases). This CDR3 region has 17 residues. V was cut by 0 bases and J by 8 bases, with 22 bases left in between. Germline assignment: CDR1 LGHDT and CDR2 YNNKEL (reference sequence). The CDR3 region is CASSQDEGPSPDSGYTF. DNA for the CDR3: TGTGCCAGCAGCCAAGACGAGGGACCGTCACCGGACAGCGGCTACACCTTC.